These T cell receptor beta chains were read from a single sample in a study of control samples from healthy donors and cancer patients. The data were produced by immunoSEQ multiplex PCR, yet TCRdb's version contains in-frame clones alone and is incomplete. The repertoire consists of some 140,000 clones, with around nine tenths occurring once and the leading ten covering 8.7%. Specimen: blood. The source is a woman in her twenties or thirties in good health. Each CDR3 is given with its conserved first and last residue. Fields, in order: clone size, J gene, D gene, V gene, CDR3 protein, CDR3 DNA. D genes are given only for firm matches. Only part of the rows carry a size: once, few, many, or a class if the clone is expanded.

NA,TRBJ1-5,NA,TRBV7-9,CASSPDGNQPQHF,TGTGCCAGCAGCCCTGACGGGAATCAGCCCCAGCATTTT
NA,TRBJ2-1,NA,TRBV13,CASSLVGSKNEQFF,TGTGCCAGCAGCTTAGTTGGTTCGAAGAATGAGCAGTTCTTC
NA,TRBJ1-3,NA,TRBV6-6,CASSRSSLGLSGNTIYF,TGTGCCAGCAGCCGATCCTCGCTGGGGCTCTCTGGAAACACCATATATTTT
once,TRBJ2-5,NA,TRBV5-4,CASSRGTPGGGGETQYF,TGTGCCAGCAGCAGAGGGACACCCGGTGGGGGGGGAGAGACCCAGTACTTC
NA,TRBJ2-7,TRBD2,TRBV6-7,CASSYFASGVDEQYF,TGTGCCAGCAGTTACTTCGCTAGCGGGGTCGACGAGCAGTACTTC
NA,TRBJ2-3,NA,TRBV11-2,CASSSRQVDTQYF,TGTGCCAGCAGCTCCAGACAGGTGGATACGCAGTATTTT
once,TRBJ2-3,TRBD1,TRBV5-1,CASSWTGGAGTDTQYF,TGCGCCAGCAGCTGGACAGGGGGCGCGGGCACAGATACGCAGTATTTT
once,TRBJ2-7,TRBD2,TRBV29-1,CSGGLAAKGEQYF,TGCAGCGGAGGACTAGCGGCTAAGGGGGAGCAGTACTTC
NA,TRBJ2-5,TRBD1,TRBV20-1,CSASGDRGGETQYF,TGCAGTGCTAGTGGGGACAGGGGAGGGGAGACCCAGTACTTC
once,TRBJ2-1,TRBD2,TRBV19,CASSIQRDGEQFF,TGTGCCAGTAGTATTCAGCGGGACGGTGAGCAGTTCTTC
NA,TRBJ2-7,TRBD2,TRBV7-9,CASSSSGTSGTKRF,TGTGCCAGCAGCTCTTCCGGGACTAGCGGAACAAAGCGCTTC
NA,TRBJ2-6,NA,TRBV27,CASSSGGTGANVLTF,TGTGCCAGCAGTTCTGGGGGCACTGGGGCCAACGTCCTGACTTTC
few,TRBJ1-1,NA,TRBV14,CASSQVKGQRNTEAFF,TGTGCCAGCAGCCAAGTGAAGGGGCAGAGGAACACTGAAGCTTTCTTT
NA,TRBJ2-1,TRBD2,TRBV29-1,CSVDGRGTGIDEQFF,TGCAGCGTTGACGGGAGGGGTACGGGTATAGATGAGCAGTTCTTC
NA,TRBJ1-5,NA,TRBV9,CASSPNSNQPQHF,TGTGCCAGCAGCCCAAATAGCAATCAGCCCCAGCATTTT
NA,TRBJ2-5,NA,TRBV30,CAWSDVVGRTHKETQYF,TGTGCCTGGAGTGACGTTGTAGGACGGACCCATAAAGAGACCCAGTACTTC
NA,TRBJ1-5,NA,TRBV28,CASSPRGGGNQPQHF,TGTGCCAGCAGTCCCCGCGGAGGTGGCAATCAGCCCCAGCATTTT
NA,TRBJ1-4,TRBD1,TRBV7-9,CASSLRTGVIEKLFF,TGTGCCAGCAGCTTAAGGACAGGGGTGATTGAAAAACTGTTTTTT
NA,TRBJ1-1,NA,TRBV18,CASSPDRRGTEAFF,TGTGCCAGCTCACCTGACAGGAGGGGCACTGAAGCTTTCTTT
NA,TRBJ2-3,TRBD2,TRBV18,CASSPLGLAGESTQYF,TGTGCCAGCTCACCACTGGGACTAGCGGGGGAGAGTACGCAGTATTTT
NA,TRBJ2-3,NA,TRBV11-3,CASSLSWAMGTDTQYF,TGTGCCAGCAGCTTATCCTGGGCGATGGGCACAGATACGCAGTATTTT
NA,TRBJ2-7,TRBD2,TRBV30,CAWTPGRSYEQYF,TGTGCCTGGACGCCCGGGAGGTCCTACGAGCAGTACTTC
medium-sized,TRBJ2-3,TRBD2,TRBV11-2,CASSFTSDTDTQYF,TGTGCCAGCAGCTTCACTAGCGACACAGATACGCAGTATTTT
NA,TRBJ2-7,NA,TRBV7-9,CASSAQSTRGEQYF,TGTGCCAGCAGCGCGCAAAGTACTCGTGGCGAGCAGTACTTC
NA,TRBJ1-5,TRBD1,TRBV2,CASSAEGASSNQPQHF,TGTGCCAGCAGTGCCGAGGGGGCTTCGAGCAATCAGCCCCAGCATTTT
NA,TRBJ1-2,TRBD1,TRBV5-4,CASSAEQGPIVYTF,TGTGCCAGCAGCGCCGAACAGGGGCCTATCGTCTACACCTTC
NA,TRBJ1-2,TRBD1,TRBV20-1,CSASPTGGVGSGGYTF,TGCAGTGCTAGTCCGACAGGGGGCGTCGGTAGTGGTGGCTACACCTTC
medium-sized,TRBJ2-5,TRBD2,TRBV9,CASSVEGGWETQYF,TGTGCCAGCAGCGTCGAGGGAGGGTGGGAGACCCAGTACTTC
NA,TRBJ1-2,NA,TRBV28,CASGRDPSSGYTF,TGTGCCAGCGGGCGGGACCCTTCATCGGGCTACACCTTC
NA,TRBJ1-5,TRBD1,TRBV28,CASSPGTGHQPQHF,TGTGCCAGCAGTCCCGGGACAGGACATCAGCCCCAGCATTTT
few,TRBJ2-4,NA,TRBV7-3,CASSLDGLAKNIQYF,TGTGCCAGCAGCCTGGACGGACTAGCCAAAAACATTCAGTACTTC
NA,TRBJ2-1,NA,TRBV19,CASSYGKSSYNEQFF,TGTGCCAGTAGTTATGGCAAATCCTCCTACAATGAGCAGTTCTTC
NA,TRBJ2-5,TRBD1,TRBV4-2,CASSQEDRGETQYF,TGTGCCAGCAGCCAAGAAGACAGGGGGGAGACCCAGTACTTC
NA,TRBJ2-7,NA,TRBV6-5,CASSPRTSSYEQYF,TGTGCCAGCAGTCCACGGACTTCCAGCTACGAGCAGTACTTC
NA,TRBJ1-2,TRBD1,TRBV15,CATSRTGTGGGYGYTF,TGTGCCACCAGCAGAACCGGGACAGGGGGCGGGTATGGCTACACCTTC
NA,TRBJ1-2,NA,TRBV5-6,CASSLFQGRYGYTF,TGTGCCAGCAGCTTGTTCCAGGGGCGTTATGGCTACACCTTC
NA,TRBJ2-2,NA,TRBV9,CASSLTAGELFF,TGTGCCAGCAGCTTGACAGCCGGGGAGCTGTTTTTT
NA,TRBJ1-1,TRBD1,TRBV2,CASRERDRVDTEAFF,TGTGCCAGCAGGGAACGGGACAGGGTTGACACTGAAGCTTTCTTT
NA,TRBJ1-3,NA,TRBV6-5,CASSAGAAGNTIYF,TGTGCCAGCAGCGCAGGGGCGGCTGGAAACACCATATATTTT
NA,TRBJ2-3,TRBD2,TRBV18,CASSPPVAGATDTQYF,TGTGCCAGCTCACCACCCGTAGCGGGAGCGACAGATACGCAGTATTTT
NA,TRBJ2-1,TRBD2,TRBV19,CAASLSTPGLAGGGPYNEQFF,TGTGCCGCCTCCTTAAGTACTCCGGGACTAGCGGGAGGGGGGCCCTACAATGAGCAGTTCTTC
once,TRBJ2-7,NA,TRBV30,CAWSATTGPYGEQYF,TGTGCCTGGAGTGCTACCACGGGGCCGTACGGGGAGCAGTACTTC
NA,TRBJ2-7,TRBD2,TRBV6-1,CASSDTSGSYEQYF,TGTGCCAGCAGTGACACTAGCGGCTCCTACGAGCAGTACTTC
NA,TRBJ2-1,TRBD2,TRBV18,CASSPQVSGVSYNEQFF,TGTGCCAGCTCACCACAAGTTAGCGGGGTATCCTACAATGAGCAGTTCTTC
NA,TRBJ1-1,NA,TRBV5-4,CASSLKGLTEAFF,TGTGCCAGCAGCTTGAAGGGTCTCACTGAAGCTTTCTTT
NA,TRBJ1-5,NA,TRBV27,CASSSGRISNQPQHF,TGTGCCAGCAGTTCGGGACGGATTAGCAATCAGCCCCAGCATTTT
NA,TRBJ2-7,NA,TRBV6-5,CASNPPQGSSYEQYF,TGTGCCAGCAACCCCCCTCAGGGGTCCTCCTACGAGCAGTACTTC
NA,TRBJ2-2,NA,TRBV28,CASLRGDWTGELFF,TGTGCCAGCCTACGGGGAGATTGGACCGGGGAGCTGTTTTTT
NA,TRBJ1-1,NA,TRBV5-4,CASSRAAGLGGTEAFF,TGTGCCAGCAGCCGGGCGGCGGGCCTCGGGGGGACTGAAGCTTTCTTT